This is a list of T cell receptor beta chains from one sample in a study of radiotherapy plus CTLA-4 blockade in lung cancer. Profiling relied on immunoSEQ multiplex PCR, and the TCRdb table lists in-frame clones only, not all of them. The sample gives roughly 44,000 clones, roughly 84% of which show up once; 7.8% is in the top ten. Source: peripheral blood, taken from a patient treated with radiotherapy plus ipilimumab. The receptors here all came from a human donor with non-small cell lung cancer whose response to radiotherapy plus ipilimumab could not be evaluated. The CDR3 runs from the conserved cysteine through the conserved F or W. The D gene is left open where the match is weak. Expanded clones are given a class, and other clones once, few, many or no size at all.

D	V	J	size	DNA	CDR3
.	TRBV19	TRBJ2-1	.	TGTGCCAGTAGTTCTCCCATCTTGAGCGGGGAGCAGTTCTTC	CASSSPILSGEQFF
TRBD2	TRBV2	TRBJ2-7	few	TGTGCCAGCAGCTCGCGCCGGGGGGAGTCGCAGTACTTC	CASSSRRGESQYF
TRBD1	TRBV7-2	TRBJ1-3	.	TGTGCCAGCAGCACGACAGGGACTGGAAACACCATATATTTT	CASSTTGTGNTIYF
.	TRBV18	TRBJ1-3	.	TGTGCCAGCTCACGAGGTATCGGGAACTCTGGAAACACCATATATTTT	CASSRGIGNSGNTIYF
TRBD1	TRBV27	TRBJ1-5	once	TGTGCCAGCAGTTTGGGACAGGGCAATCAGCCCCAGCATTTT	CASSLGQGNQPQHF
.	TRBV7-9	TRBJ1-3	.	TGTGCCAGCAGCGTACCTCTAGTCGTCGGAGACACCATATATTTT	CASSVPLVVGDTIYF
.	TRBV19	TRBJ1-2	.	TGTGCCAGTAGTCCCTCCGGGACACAAGATCTTGGCTACACCTTC	CASSPSGTQDLGYTF
.	TRBV7-6	TRBJ1-3	.	TGTGCCAGCAGCTTAGAGCTTGATAGGGGCGCCCCTGGAAACACCATATATTTT	CASSLELDRGAPGNTIYF
.	TRBV28	TRBJ2-1	.	TGTGCCAGCAGTTTATTAGGGAGCGGCTCCTACAATGAGCAGTTCTTC	CASSLLGSGSYNEQFF
.	TRBV19	TRBJ2-1	.	TGTGCCAGTAGTGCCACAAATGAGCAGTTCTTC	CASSATNEQFF
.	TRBV29-1	TRBJ1-2	few	TGCAGCGGAGCTGCTAACTATGGCTACACCTTC	CSGAANYGYTF
TRBD2	TRBV7-9	TRBJ2-5	.	TGTGCCAGCAGCTCGAGCGGACTAGCGGGAGGGGGAGAGACCCAGTACTTC	CASSSSGLAGGGETQYF
TRBD2	TRBV18	TRBJ2-7	.	TGTGCCAGCTCACCCCGCGGGACTAGCGTGTCCTACGAGCAGTACTTC	CASSPRGTSVSYEQYF
TRBD1	TRBV7-2	TRBJ1-1	.	TGTGCCAGCAGCTGGGACAGGGCTGAAGCTTTCTTT	CASSWDRAEAFF
TRBD1	TRBV27	TRBJ2-3	.	TGTGCCAGCAGTTCCGGACAGGGGCGCACAGATACGCAGTATTTT	CASSSGQGRTDTQYF
.	TRBV28	TRBJ2-7	.	TGTGCCAGCCTGGGACACCTGAGCTCCTACGAGCAGTACTTC	CASLGHLSSYEQYF
.	TRBV28	TRBJ2-2	.	TGTGCCAGCAGTAGGGGGAACACCGGGGAGCTGTTTTTT	CASSRGNTGELFF
.	TRBV15	TRBJ2-7	once	TGTGCCCCGAAAAGGACAGACGAGCAGTACTTC	CAPKRTDEQYF
.	TRBV10-3	TRBJ2-3	.	TGTGCCACCCTGGGGCAGGGGCCGACAGATACGCAGTATTTT	CATLGQGPTDTQYF
TRBD2	TRBV30	TRBJ2-5	.	TGTGCCTGGAGCGGGACTAGCGGGAGCCAAGAGACCCAGTACTTC	CAWSGTSGSQETQYF
TRBD2	TRBV6-4	TRBJ2-3	.	TGTGCCAGCAGTGAAGGACTAGCGGGGGGGGGAGATACGCAGTATTTT	CASSEGLAGGGDTQYF
TRBD1	TRBV5-1	TRBJ1-1	few	TGCGCCAGCAGCTTCGGGACAGGGAACACTGAAGCTTTCTTT	CASSFGTGNTEAFF
TRBD1	TRBV7-2	TRBJ2-5	.	TGTGCCAGCAGCAGGGCCGGGACAGGGGGCGCGGAGACCCAGTACTTC	CASSRAGTGGAETQYF
.	TRBV19	TRBJ1-4	.	TGTGCCAGTAAGCCCGGGATTCTGCGGACCCTTAATGAAAAACTGTTTTTT	CASKPGILRTLNEKLFF
TRBD2	TRBV6-1	TRBJ2-1	.	TGTGCCATAGGGTTTAGCGGGGGGGTAGCCAATGAGCAGTTCTTC	CAIGFSGGVANEQFF
.	TRBV5-1	TRBJ2-3	.	TGCGCCAGCAGCTTGGGCCCCGGGGGTTCCAGCACAGATACGCAGTATTTT	CASSLGPGGSSTDTQYF
.	TRBV7-9	TRBJ1-6	.	TGTGCCAGCGCAAGGGACGGCGGGATGTCACCCCTCCACTTT	CASARDGGMSPLHF
TRBD1	TRBV7-9	TRBJ1-2	few	TGTGCCAGCAGCCTGGGGACAGGGGGCGACTATGGCTACACCTTC	CASSLGTGGDYGYTF
.	TRBV5-3	TRBJ2-1	.	TGTACCAGAAGCGGTGGGCAGGGGATAAGTCGGGTTTACAATGAGCAGTTCTTC	CTRSGGQGISRVYNEQFF
TRBD1	TRBV28	TRBJ1-3	.	TGTGCCAGCAGTACAACACAGGGGTCTGGAAACACCATATATTTT	CASSTTQGSGNTIYF
TRBD1	TRBV6-4	TRBJ2-3	few	TGTGCCAGCAGTGAAAGGACAGGGGCGGATACGCAGTATTTT	CASSERTGADTQYF
TRBD1	TRBV6-6	TRBJ2-7	.	TGTGCCAGCAGCACCGGGACAGGGGGCTCGTCCGAGCAGTACTTC	CASSTGTGGSSEQYF
.	TRBV5-1	TRBJ1-1	.	TGCGCCAGCAGCCCCACAGGGAACACTGAAGCTTTCTTT	CASSPTGNTEAFF
TRBD2	TRBV7-2	TRBJ2-7	.	TGTGCCAGCAGCTTAGGCTCTGGGCTAGCGGGCTCCTACGAGCAGTACTTC	CASSLGSGLAGSYEQYF
TRBD1	TRBV27	TRBJ2-3	.	TGTGCCAGCAGCCCGCGACAGGGGGCTACAGATACGCAGTATTTT	CASSPRQGATDTQYF
TRBD2	TRBV2	TRBJ2-3	.	TGTGCCAGCAGTGCTAGCGGGGACCCCACAGATACGCAGTATTTT	CASSASGDPTDTQYF
.	TRBV7-9	TRBJ2-5	.	TGTGCCAGCAGCTTAGAGTCTGGGGGCTACCAAGAGACCCAGTACTTC	CASSLESGGYQETQYF
.	TRBV4-3	TRBJ2-1	.	TGCGCCAGCAGTGGGGGGGACAACAACAATGAGCAGTTCTTC	CASSGGDNNNEQFF
TRBD2	TRBV2	TRBJ2-5	.	TGTGCCAGCAGCTTCGGGACTAGAGCAGAGACCCAGTACTTC	CASSFGTRAETQYF
TRBD2	TRBV4-3	TRBJ2-1	.	TGCGCCAGCAGCCAAGGGACTAGCGGGGGGCCCCACAATGAGCAGTTCTTC	CASSQGTSGGPHNEQFF
.	TRBV21-1	TRBJ2-6	.	TGTGCCAGCAGCGCAAGGGGAATAACTGGGGCCAACGTCCTGACTTTC	CASSARGITGANVLTF
.	TRBV15	TRBJ2-3	.	TGTGCCACCAGCAGAGGTCCCGTCCCGGATACGCAGTATTTT	CATSRGPVPDTQYF
TRBD2	TRBV4-3	TRBJ2-3	.	TGCGCCAGCAGCCAAGAGGGACTACGCACAGATACGCAGTATTTT	CASSQEGLRTDTQYF
.	TRBV18	TRBJ2-7	.	TGTGCCAGCTCACCCACAGGTTCCTACGAGCAGTACTTC	CASSPTGSYEQYF
.	TRBV18	TRBJ2-2	.	TGTGCCAGCTCACCGGCGACAGGTCTCTCCGGGGAGCTGTTTTTT	CASSPATGLSGELFF
.	TRBV7-2	TRBJ1-1	.	TGTGCCAGCAGCTTAAACTCACCGAACACTGAAGCTTTCTTT	CASSLNSPNTEAFF
.	TRBV4-3	TRBJ2-2	.	TGCGCCAGCAGCCAAGAGGCGACAGGAGTCGGGGAGCTGTTTTTT	CASSQEATGVGELFF
.	TRBV18	TRBJ2-7	.	TGTGCCAGCTCGGGGACTGCCTACGAGCAGTACTTC	CASSGTAYEQYF